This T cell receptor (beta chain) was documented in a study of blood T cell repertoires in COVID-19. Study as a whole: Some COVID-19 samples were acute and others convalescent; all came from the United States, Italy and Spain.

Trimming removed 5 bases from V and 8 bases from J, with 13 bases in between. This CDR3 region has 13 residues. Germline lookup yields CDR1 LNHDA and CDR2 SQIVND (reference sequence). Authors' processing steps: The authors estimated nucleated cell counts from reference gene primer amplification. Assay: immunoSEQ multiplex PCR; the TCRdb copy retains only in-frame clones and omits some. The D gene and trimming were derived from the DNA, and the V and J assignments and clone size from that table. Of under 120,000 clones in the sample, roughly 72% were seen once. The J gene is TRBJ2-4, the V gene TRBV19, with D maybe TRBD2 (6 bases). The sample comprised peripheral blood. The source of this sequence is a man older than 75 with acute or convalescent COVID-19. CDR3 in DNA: TGTGCCAGTAGTGCTCCATCGGGGGACATTCAGTACTTC. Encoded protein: CASSAPSGDIQYF.